This T cell receptor beta chain was found in a study of shared clonotypes between healthy human individuals. Notes on the study in general: Across a handful of donors, naive CD4 shared approximately 4.5%, naive CD8 more than 3%, memory CD4 about 2.4%, memory CD8 about 0.4%.

The sample holds one count of this clone. Its specificity is unknown. Trimming shortened V by 4 bases and J by 8 bases, and 13 bases separated the two germline ends. From germline, CDR1 is SGHRS and CDR2 YFSETQ. The CDR3 has 13 residues. Method: immunoSEQ multiplex PCR; TCRdb's copy keeps in-frame clones and lacks some. The data show about 2.3 million clones, with just under 95% seen just once and around 0.35% held by the top ten. The specimen was naive CD4+ T cells from PBMCs. Stated subset: CD45RA+ positively selected. This receptor was taken from a man aged 18 to 30 in good health. Some clones in this sample may be carry-over from other donors' samples. The chain joins TRBV5-1 to TRBJ2-1; TRBD1 or TRBD2 may be the D gene (5 bases each). CDR3 in DNA: TGCGCCAGCAGCACAGGACTCAGCGATGAGCAGTTCTTC. Its translation: CASSTGLSDEQFF. The full variable domain, with the rest looked up from reference TRBV5-1 and TRBJ2-1, is KAGVTQTPRYLIKTRGQQVTLSCSPISGHRSVSWYQQTPGQGLQFLFEYFSETQRNKGNFPGRFSGRQFSNSRSEMNVSTLELGDSALYLCASSTGLSDEQFFGPGTRLTVL.